Listed below are T cell receptor beta chains from one sample, sequenced in a study of CD8 T cells in ankylosing spondylitis. One entry per CDR3 protein, called by TCRdb with MiXCR from the 5' RACE reads. The profile shows approximately 220,000 distinct CDR3 sequences, roughly 24% of them singletons. The specimen sequenced was blood, either unsorted or a sorted T cell fraction (not recorded which). The receptors shown here come from a male donor with ankylosing spondylitis or in good health (not recorded which). The CDR3 runs from the conserved cysteine through the conserved F or W. D genes are given only for firm matches. Part of the rows lack a size; the others show once, few, many or a class for expanded clones.

j_call cdr3_length clone_size d_call v_call cdr3_nt cdr3_aa
TRBJ1-1 12 NA NA TRBV20-1 TGCAGTGCTAGAGTGAGAGACACTGAAGCTTTCTTT CSARVRDTEAFF
TRBJ2-4 14 NA NA TRBV29-1 TGCAGCGTTGGCTTCGGGACAGCCAAAAACATTCAGTACTTC CSVGFGTAKNIQYF
TRBJ2-7 16 few TRBD2 TRBV20-1 TGCAGTGCAACCGGACTAGCGGGAGGGAGTGTACACGAGCAGTACTTC CSATGLAGGSVHEQYF
TRBJ2-1 16 NA TRBD2 TRBV29-1 TGCAGCGTTGAAGGGACTAGCGGGAGTCCGTACAATGAGCAGTTCTTC CSVEGTSGSPYNEQFF
TRBJ2-4 13 once NA TRBV4-3 TGCGCCAGCAGCCAAGATTGGGAAAACATTCAGTACTTC CASSQDWENIQYF
TRBJ2-1 18 NA TRBD2 TRBV3-1 TGTGCCTTCACTGGGGGCCTAGCGGGGGTAAGCTCCTACAATGAGCAGTTCTTC CAFTGGLAGVSSYNEQFF
TRBJ2-1 15 many TRBD2 TRBV12-3/TRBV12-4 TGTGCCAGCACCACCGGGACTAGCGGGAGAAATGAGCAGTTCTTC CASTTGTSGRNEQFF
TRBJ2-1 11 many NA TRBV5-1 TGCGCCAGCCGCGACGGGGGAGAGCAGTTCTTC CASRDGGEQFF
TRBJ2-1 12 many NA TRBV12-3/TRBV12-4 TGTGCCAGCAGTGAACAGGTTAATGAGCAGTTCTTC CASSEQVNEQFF
TRBJ1-5 15 NA TRBD1 TRBV20-1 TGCAGTGCTAGGCTTGGACAGGGTTTATTTCAGCCCCAGCATTTT CSARLGQGLFQPQHF
TRBJ1-2 14 many TRBD1 TRBV20-1 TGCAGTGCAGGACCGGGACAGGGGGTCTATGGCTACACCTTC CSAGPGQGVYGYTF
TRBJ1-2 14 many TRBD1 TRBV20-1 TGCAGTGCGTCTACCGGGACAGGGATCTATGGCTACACCTTC CSASTGTGIYGYTF
TRBJ2-5 12 many NA TRBV27 TGTGCCAGCAGTCCTCGACGGGGCATCCAGTACTTC CASSPRRGIQYF
TRBJ2-3 14 many TRBD2 TRBV20-1 TGCAGTGCCGGGGGGTTAGGCGGCACAGATACGCAGTATTTT CSAGGLGGTDTQYF
TRBJ2-7 14 few NA TRBV5-1 TGCGCCAGCAGCCCGGCCCCCGGCGGCTACGAGCAGTACTTC CASSPAPGGYEQYF
TRBJ1-2 15 few TRBD1 TRBV7-2 TGTGCCAGCAGTCCCTTCCAGGGGGCGGGCTATGGCTACACCTTC CASSPFQGAGYGYTF
TRBJ1-5 13 NA NA TRBV29-1 TGCAGCGTTGTGTGGGCGAGCAATCAGCCCCAGCATTTT CSVVWASNQPQHF
TRBJ2-5 15 few TRBD2 TRBV6-1 TGTGCCAGCAGTCCTCCTAGCGGGAGACAAGAGACCCAGTACTTC CASSPPSGRQETQYF
TRBJ2-5 16 many NA TRBV28 TGTGCCAGCAGTTCCCCCTCACGGGGTAACCAAGAGACCCAGTACTTC CASSSPSRGNQETQYF
TRBJ2-5 14 many NA TRBV4-1 TGCGCCAGCAGCCAAGTCCTGCGCCAAGAGACCCAGTACTTC CASSQVLRQETQYF
TRBJ2-1 15 NA TRBD2 TRBV20-1 TGCAGTGCTTCACTAGCGGGAGTGGTCTACAATGAGCAGTTCTTC CSASLAGVVYNEQFF
TRBJ2-4 14 many NA TRBV5-1 TGCGCCAGCAGCTTGGACGGGAGTTGGAACATTCAGTACTTC CASSLDGSWNIQYF
TRBJ1-5 14 NA NA TRBV6-1 TGTGCCAGCAGTGATAGGGGAGGAGGACAGCCCCAGCATTTT CASSDRGGGQPQHF
TRBJ2-7 17 few TRBD2 TRBV4-2 TGTGCCAGCAGCCAAGAATTTATGCCTAGCGGGAGAGACGAGCAGTACTTC CASSQEFMPSGRDEQYF
TRBJ2-1 15 NA TRBD2 TRBV9 TGTGCCAGCAGCGTCCGGGAGGGACTAACCAATGAGCAGTTCTTC CASSVREGLTNEQFF
TRBJ2-7 13 many NA TRBV7-7 TGTGCTAGCAGCCCTGGACAGGGAGGGGAGCAGTACTTC CASSPGQGGEQYF
TRBJ1-1 13 NA NA TRBV29-1 TGCAGCGTGGTGGGGAGGCTCGTCCCTGAAGCTTTCTTT CSVVGRLVPEAFF
TRBJ2-1 15 NA NA TRBV4-1 TGCGCCAGCAGCCAATCCACAGGGATGGGGAATGAGCAGTTCTTC CASSQSTGMGNEQFF
TRBJ2-7 15 few NA TRBV27 TGTGCCAGCAGTTTATCGAGGTACAACCTTAACGAGCAGTACTTC CASSLSRYNLNEQYF
TRBJ1-5 15 few TRBD1 TRBV6-5 TGTGCCAGCAGTTACTCGAGGACAGGGATTCAGCCCCAGCATTTT CASSYSRTGIQPQHF
TRBJ1-5 14 many NA TRBV12-3/TRBV12-4 TGTGCCAGCAGTTTGCAGACAGGCAATCAGCCCCAGCATTTT CASSLQTGNQPQHF
TRBJ1-3 14 NA NA TRBV4-1 TGCGCCAGCAGCCAGGAGAGCTCTGGAAACACCATATATTTT CASSQESSGNTIYF
TRBJ2-2 17 NA TRBD1 TRBV7-2 TGTGCCAGCAGCTTCAGCGTACAGGGGGCGCAGACCGGGGAGCTGTTTTTT CASSFSVQGAQTGELFF
TRBJ2-1 14 many TRBD2 TRBV20-1 TGCAGTGCTACCGGGACTAGTAAATTCAATGAGCAGTTCTTC CSATGTSKFNEQFF
TRBJ1-2 14 many NA TRBV5-1 TGCGCCAGCAGCCTGAATATGGGCTCCTATGGCTACACCTTC CASSLNMGSYGYTF
TRBJ1-1 14 few TRBD1 TRBV7-9 TGTGCCAGCAGCTTCCGGGACAGGGACACTGAAGCTTTCTTT CASSFRDRDTEAFF
TRBJ1-2 15 NA TRBD1 TRBV6-1 TGTGCCAGCAGGGGTGACAGGGCCTCTAACTATGGCTACACCTTC CASRGDRASNYGYTF
TRBJ2-5 14 many TRBD2 TRBV7-2 TGTGCCAGCAGCGAAAGCGGGATAAGGGAGACCCAGTACTTC CASSESGIRETQYF
TRBJ2-7 16 NA TRBD1 TRBV10-1 TGCGCCAGCAGTGAGTCGGTAACAGGGGGAAAGAGCGAGCAGTACTTC CASSESVTGGKSEQYF
TRBJ2-1 13 few NA TRBV20-1 TGCAGTGTAGAATCTAGCAAGTACAATGAGCAGTTCTTC CSVESSKYNEQFF